The sequence of this T cell receptor (beta chain) was determined in a study of shared T cell receptors in the human thymus. The CDR3 length is 14 residues. Trimming took 7 bases from V and 5 from J; bases not matched to a gene: 8. Germline V CDR1 and CDR2: SGHTA, FQGNSA. This clone has only one observation. Data came from immunoSEQ multiplex PCR; TCRdb stores just in-frame clones and leaves some out. Among more than 550,000 clones listed, 75% to 90% were seen once. These records were also assigned to another study, of human thymus T cells. Turning to that study: In corrective heart surgery, resections were taken, and these provided the thymus tissue.

The sequenced sample consisted of thymocytes. V is TRBV7-2 and J is TRBJ2-5; 9 nucleotides align to TRBD1. This receptor was taken from a girl less than two years old with a congenital heart defect. For the CDR3, the DNA is TGTGCCAGCACCACAGGGGGCGCCGGGGAGACCCAGTACTTC. Its protein product is CASTTGGAGETQYF.